This TCR beta chain was recovered during a study of graft-versus-host responses after intestinal transplantation. Study summary: For two to three years after anti-thymocyte globulin induction, all recipients took tacrolimus and steroids.

Study-wide points: With peak circulating GvH clone levels came an association with early post-transplant HvG declines. Graft-donor T cell macrochimerism in patients accompanied high graft-versus-host to host-versus-graft clonal ratios in allografts. Marrow from the recipient contained GvH clones, some of which had appeared first in ileum or blood.

Method: immunoSEQ multiplex PCR; TCRdb's copy keeps in-frame clones and lacks some. The repertoire has some 16,000 clones, less than 85% of them found once; the top ten carry 5.5%. Germline-derived CDR1 and CDR2 are MDHEN and SYDVKM. The length of the CDR3 is 14 residues. The V and J ends lost 6 bases and 5 bases, in that order; junction bases with no gene match: 2. Intraepithelial lymphocytes and lamina propria lymphocytes were released through processing of graft tissue. A remark on this clone: Its antigen is not known.

The chain links TRBV28 to TRBJ1-4; TRBD1 aligns across 11 bases. Material: ileum tissue, obtained 17 days after transplant. This receptor was obtained from a human patient who received an intestinal transplant, so some T cells may come from the graft donor. The CDR3 DNA sequence: TGTGCCAGCAGGGGGGACAGGGGGAATGAAAAACTGTTTTTT. Translating gives CASRGDRGNEKLFF.